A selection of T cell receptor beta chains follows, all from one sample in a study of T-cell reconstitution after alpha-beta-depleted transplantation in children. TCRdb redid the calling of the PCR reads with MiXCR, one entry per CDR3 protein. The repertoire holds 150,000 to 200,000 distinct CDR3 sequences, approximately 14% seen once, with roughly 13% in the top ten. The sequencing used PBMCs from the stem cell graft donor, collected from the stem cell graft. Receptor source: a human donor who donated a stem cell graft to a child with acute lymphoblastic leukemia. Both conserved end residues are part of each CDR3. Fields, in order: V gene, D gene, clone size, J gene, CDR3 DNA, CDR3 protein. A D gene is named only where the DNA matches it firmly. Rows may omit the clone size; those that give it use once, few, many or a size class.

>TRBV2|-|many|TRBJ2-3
TGTGCCAGCACCCACATGGGGGGTAGACTCCGCACAGATACGCAGTATTTT
CASTHMGGRLRTDTQYF
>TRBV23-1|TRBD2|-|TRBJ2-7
TGCGCCAGACCTAGCGGGAGTCTCTACGAGCAGTACTTC
CARPSGSLYEQYF
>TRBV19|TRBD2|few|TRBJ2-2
TGTGCCAGTAGTATAGCTGCGACGTTTGAGTCTTTCGGACTAGCGGGACAGACCGGGGAGCTGTTTTTT
CASSIAATFESFGLAGQTGELFF
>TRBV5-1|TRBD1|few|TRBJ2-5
TGCGCCAGCAGCTTTGTGCAGGGGGCAGCGTTAGAGACCCAGTACTTC
CASSFVQGAALETQYF
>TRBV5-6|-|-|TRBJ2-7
TGTGCCAGCAGCTTTCCGACCGGGACAAGCTCCTACGAGCAGTACTTC
CASSFPTGTSSYEQYF
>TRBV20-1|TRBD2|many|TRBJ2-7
TGCAGTGCTAATGGGGCTAGCGGCTACGAGCAGTACTTC
CSANGASGYEQYF
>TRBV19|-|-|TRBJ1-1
TGTGCCAGTAGTATTTTTGGGGGTAACACTGAAGCTTTCTTT
CASSIFGGNTEAFF
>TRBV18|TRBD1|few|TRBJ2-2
TGTGCCAGCCATCCAGGGGGCGCGTCTAGCACCGGGGAGCTGTTTTTT
CASHPGGASSTGELFF
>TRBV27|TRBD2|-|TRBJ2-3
TGTGCCAGCAGGCCGCCTACAACACTAGCGGGAGTAGGAGATACGCAGTATTTT
CASRPPTTLAGVGDTQYF
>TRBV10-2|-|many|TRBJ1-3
TGCGCCGCCGTTGCAATGGGGGAGACAGACATGTTCGGAAACACCATATATTTT
CAAVAMGETDMFGNTIYF
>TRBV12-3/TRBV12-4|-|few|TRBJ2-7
TGTGCCAGCAGTGTTTCAGCGATCGAGCAGTACTTC
CASSVSAIEQYF
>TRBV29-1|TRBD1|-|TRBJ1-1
TGCAGCGTCCGGACGGGACAGTGGAACACTGAAGCTTTCTTT
CSVRTGQWNTEAFF
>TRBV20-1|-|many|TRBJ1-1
TGCAGTGCTACGGGGTCGACGGTTGGAGCTTTCTTT
CSATGSTVGAFF
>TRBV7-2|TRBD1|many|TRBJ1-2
TGTGCCAGCAGCCCTCGGACAGGCCGGGAATATGGCTACACCTTC
CASSPRTGREYGYTF
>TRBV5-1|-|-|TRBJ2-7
TGCGCCAGCCGCCGGGACACAACCTCCTACGAGCAGTACTTC
CASRRDTTSYEQYF
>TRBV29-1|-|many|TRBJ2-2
TGCAGCGTTGAAGTACGATCGGGAACCGGGGAGCTGTTTTTT
CSVEVRSGTGELFF
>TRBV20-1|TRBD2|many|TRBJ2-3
TGCAGTGCTGTCGTGTCTTATTGGGCTAGCGGGGCCCAGCAAGATACGCAGTATTTT
CSAVVSYWASGAQQDTQYF
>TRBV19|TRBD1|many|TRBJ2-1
TGTGCCAGTAGTACCCTCCGGAGACAGGGAACCGACTACAATGAGCAGTTCTTC
CASSTLRRQGTDYNEQFF
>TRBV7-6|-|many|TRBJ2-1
TGTGCCAGCAGCTTTTCCGGATATGAGCAGTTCTTC
CASSFSGYEQFF
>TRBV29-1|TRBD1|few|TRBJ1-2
TGCAGCGTTGGGCAAACAGGGGCCGTAGACTATGGCTACACCTTC
CSVGQTGAVDYGYTF
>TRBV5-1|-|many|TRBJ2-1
TGCGCCAGCAGCCCGGACGGAATTAGCGGTGCCTACAATGAGCAGTTCTTC
CASSPDGISGAYNEQFF
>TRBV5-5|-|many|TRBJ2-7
TGTGCCAGCAGCTTGGCGGGGAACGCCTACGAGCAGTACTTC
CASSLAGNAYEQYF
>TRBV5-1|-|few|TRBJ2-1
TGCGCCAGCAGCCTATTTGGGACCCGAACCTACAATGAGCAGTTCTTC
CASSLFGTRTYNEQFF
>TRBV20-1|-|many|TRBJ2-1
TGCAGTTCCGGAAGACCGGGGCCCTACAATGAGCAGTTCTTC
CSSGRPGPYNEQFF
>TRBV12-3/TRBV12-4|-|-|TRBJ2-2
TGTGCCAGCACTCTCAGGACCGGGGAGCTGTTTTTT
CASTLRTGELFF
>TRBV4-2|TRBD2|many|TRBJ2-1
TGTGCCAGCAGCCAGGACCTATTGACTAGCGGGTACAATGAGCAGTTCTTC
CASSQDLLTSGYNEQFF
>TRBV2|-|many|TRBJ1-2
TGTGCCAGCAGTGAAAGGCGGATCTATGGCTACACCTTC
CASSERRIYGYTF
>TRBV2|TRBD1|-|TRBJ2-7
TGTGCCAGCAGTGGCACCAGGGGGTACTACGAGCAGTACTTC
CASSGTRGYYEQYF
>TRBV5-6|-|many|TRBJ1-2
TGTGCCAGCAGCTTGATCGGGGTTACCTATGGCTACACCTTC
CASSLIGVTYGYTF
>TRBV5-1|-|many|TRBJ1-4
TGCGCCAGCAGCTTGGTCCCCGGAAGGGCGGAAGAAAAACTGTTTTTT
CASSLVPGRAEEKLFF
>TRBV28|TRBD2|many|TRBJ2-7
TGTGCCAGCAGTACCTCGACTAGCGGGAGTATGAACTACGAGCAGTACTTC
CASSTSTSGSMNYEQYF
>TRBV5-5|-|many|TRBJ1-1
TGTGCCAGCAGCTCTGGAATGAACACTGAAGCTTTCTTT
CASSSGMNTEAFF
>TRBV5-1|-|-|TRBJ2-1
TGCGCCAGCAGCGTAAATCCGGTCGCCGCTTACAATGAGCAGTTCTTC
CASSVNPVAAYNEQFF
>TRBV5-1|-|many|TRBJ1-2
TGCGCCAGCAGCGCACAGCCGTACTATGGCTACACCTTC
CASSAQPYYGYTF
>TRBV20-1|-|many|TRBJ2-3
TGCAGTGCTACGGAGGAGGGCACAGATACGCAGTATTTT
CSATEEGTDTQYF
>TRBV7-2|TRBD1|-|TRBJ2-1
TGTGCCAGCAGCTCCTATGGACAGGCAAGCTCCTACAATGAGCAGTTCTTC
CASSSYGQASSYNEQFF
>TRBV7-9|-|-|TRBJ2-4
TGTGCCAGCAGCTTAGCCAAAAACATTCAGTACTTC
CASSLAKNIQYF
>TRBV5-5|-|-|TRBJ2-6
TGTGCCAGCAACCCCGGAGGGGTGGGGGCCAACGTCCTGACTTTC
CASNPGGVGANVLTF
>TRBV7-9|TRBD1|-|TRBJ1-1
TGTGCCAGCAGCCCCGGGACAGGGAGGAACACTGAAGCTTTCTTT
CASSPGTGRNTEAFF
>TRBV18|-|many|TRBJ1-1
TGTGCCAGCTCACCACAGGGTAGAAGGGGCACTGAAGCTTTCTTT
CASSPQGRRGTEAFF
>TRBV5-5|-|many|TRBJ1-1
TGTGCCAGCAGCTTGGCCGGGTCCAGAAGAGCTTTCTTT
CASSLAGSRRAFF
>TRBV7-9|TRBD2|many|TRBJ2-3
TGTGCCAGCAGCAATAGCGGGAGGCCCTCCGATACGCAGTATTTT
CASSNSGRPSDTQYF
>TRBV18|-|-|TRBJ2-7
TGTGCCAGCTCACCAGGACGCTCCTACGAGCAGTACTTC
CASSPGRSYEQYF
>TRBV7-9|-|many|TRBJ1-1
TGTGCCAGCATGGTCGTGAACACTGAAGCTTTCTTT
CASMVVNTEAFF
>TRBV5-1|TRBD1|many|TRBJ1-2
TGCGCCAGCAGCTCACGGACAGGGGACCATGGCTACACCTTC
CASSSRTGDHGYTF
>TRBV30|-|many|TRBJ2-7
TGTGCCTGGGCAGCCAGCTCCTACGAGCAGTACTTC
CAWAASSYEQYF